Listed here is a single TCR beta chain. Only one count was recorded for this clone. It lacks a known antigen. The record has no base qualities; no much larger clone is one base away. The trial excluded patients who had a history of autoimmune disease or were on systemic immunosuppression. In every dose cohort, peripheral blood was drawn for TCR sequencing at baseline, cycle 4 day 1, and cycle 7 day 1. Samples came from an open-label, multicenter, first-in-human phase I dose-escalation trial of ivuxolimab. Adults with locally advanced or metastatic head and neck squamous cell, hepatocellular, melanoma or renal cell carcinoma were enrolled in the trial. Before TCR sequencing, CD4+ and CD8+ T cells were separately sorted from peripheral blood. To sequence the TCRbeta CDR3 region, genomic DNA was isolated from the sorted cells. TCRbeta CDR3 regions were sequenced using the immunoSEQ Assay. TCRdb carries this immuneACCESS record with in-frame sequences only. Its versions omit some clonotypes, under half of them owing to an unresolved V gene in the studies checked, with the rest unexplained. The sample contains roughly 34,000 clones, roughly 84% of them found a single time. Jointly, the top ten make up less than 15% of the sample.

This entry comes from a study of OX40 agonist ivuxolimab in advanced cancers. Turning to the overall study: Ivuxolimab was an agonistic, fully human IgG2 monoclonal antibody directed against OX40 (CD134), a costimulatory receptor. The purpose of peripheral TCRbeta sequencing was to test whether ivuxolimab changed TCR sequence diversity and led to clonal T-cell expansion. Prior anti-PD-1, anti-PD-L1 or anti-CTLA-4 therapy was permitted, and checkpoint inhibitors had been received by around 40% of dose-escalation patients. Intravenous ivuxolimab was administered to patients every 2 weeks at six dose levels: 0.01, 0.1, 0.3, 1.5, 3 and 10 mg/kg. Among the approximately 54 dose-escalation patients, some 20 had hepatocellular carcinoma, approximately 15 melanoma, 9 renal cell carcinoma and 9 head and neck cancer. The paper describes the monotherapy dose-escalation part (N of about 52 patients) of the phase I trial of ivuxolimab. Partial responses occurred in three dose-escalation patients, of whom one had hepatocellular carcinoma and two had cutaneous melanoma. The dose-escalation cohort was almost 85% male with a mean age of approximately 59 years, ranging from roughly 20 to 85.

Ends trimmed: V by 6 bases, J by 2 bases; bases unmatched to a gene: 4. The CDR1 and CDR2 encoded by the germline V gene (reference sequence) are MNHEY and SMNVEV. The CDR3 contains 14 residues, cysteine and phenylalanine counted. The CDR3 DNA has 42 bases and is translated from base 1. What the work shows at the level of the full study, not this receptor alone: After ivuxolimab, more expanded clones were found on average in CD8+ T cells than in CD4+ T cells. Low levels of normalized T-cell clonal expansion were also seen in some nonresponding patients. In the 0.1-3.0 mg/kg groups, partial responders had among the lowest normalized peripheral clonal expansion, particularly in CD8+ T cells. At doses of 0.1 to 3.0 mg/kg, clonal expansion of both CD4+ and CD8+ blood T cells was observed from baseline to week 6. Antigen specificity was not determined for the clonally expanded peripheral T cells.

Sequenced material: CD4+ or CD8+ T cells sorted from blood, taken in a trial of the OX40 agonist ivuxolimab. In this chain, TRBV27 is recombined with TRBJ1-1, with 9 bases in between that match TRBD1. The receptor comes from an adult with an advanced solid tumor such as melanoma, head and neck, liver or kidney cancer. Read as DNA, the sequence is TGTGCCAGCAGGATGACAGGGGGAAACACTGAAGCTTTCTTT. This sequence encodes CASRMTGGNTEAFF.